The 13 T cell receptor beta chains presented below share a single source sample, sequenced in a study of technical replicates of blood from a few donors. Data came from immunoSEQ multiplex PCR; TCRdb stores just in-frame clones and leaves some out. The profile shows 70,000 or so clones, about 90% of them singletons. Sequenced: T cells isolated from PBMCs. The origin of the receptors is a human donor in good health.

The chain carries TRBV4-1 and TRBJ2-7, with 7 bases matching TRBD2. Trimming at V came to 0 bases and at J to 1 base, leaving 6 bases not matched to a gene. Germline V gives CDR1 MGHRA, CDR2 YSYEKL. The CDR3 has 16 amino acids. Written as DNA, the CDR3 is TGCGCCAGCAGCCAAGAGCCCAGCGGGGCATCCTACGAGCAGTACTTC. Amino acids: CASSQEPSGASYEQYF.

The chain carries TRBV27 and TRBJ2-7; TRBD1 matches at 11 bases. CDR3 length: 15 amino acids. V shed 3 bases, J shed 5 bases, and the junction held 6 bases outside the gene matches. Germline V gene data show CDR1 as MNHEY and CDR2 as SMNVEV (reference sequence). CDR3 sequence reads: CASSFTGTGGHEQYF. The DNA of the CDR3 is TGTGCCAGCAGTTTCACCGGGACAGGGGGTCACGAGCAGTACTTC.

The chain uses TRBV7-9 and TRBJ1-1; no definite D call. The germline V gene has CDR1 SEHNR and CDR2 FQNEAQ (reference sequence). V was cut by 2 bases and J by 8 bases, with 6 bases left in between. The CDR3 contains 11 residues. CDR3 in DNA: TGTGCCAGCAGCTTAAATCAGGAAGCTTTCTTT. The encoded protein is CASSLNQEAFF.

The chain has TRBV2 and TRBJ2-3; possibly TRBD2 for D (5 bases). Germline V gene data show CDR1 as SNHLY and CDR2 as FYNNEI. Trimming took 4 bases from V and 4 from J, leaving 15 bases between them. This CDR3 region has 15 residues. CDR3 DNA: TGTGCCAGCAGTGTCTTAGCGTCATTTCCAGATACGCAGTATTTT. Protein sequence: CASSVLASFPDTQYF.

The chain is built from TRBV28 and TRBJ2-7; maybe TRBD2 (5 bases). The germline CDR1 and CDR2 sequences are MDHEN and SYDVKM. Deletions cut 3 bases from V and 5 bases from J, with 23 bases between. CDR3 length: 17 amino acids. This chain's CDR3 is CASSFPPTRLAGHEQYF. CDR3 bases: TGTGCCAGCAGTTTCCCCCCTACTAGATTAGCAGGCCACGAGCAGTACTTC.

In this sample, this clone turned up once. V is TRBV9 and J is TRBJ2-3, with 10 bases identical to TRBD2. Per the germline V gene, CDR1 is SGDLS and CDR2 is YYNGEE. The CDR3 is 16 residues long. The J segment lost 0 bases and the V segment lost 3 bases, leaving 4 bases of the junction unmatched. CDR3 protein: CASSALTSGSTDTQYF. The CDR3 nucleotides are TGTGCCAGCAGCGCCCTGACTAGCGGGAGCACAGATACGCAGTATTTT. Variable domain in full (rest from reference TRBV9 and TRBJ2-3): DSGVTQTPKHLITATGQRVTLRCSPRSGDLSVYWYQQSLDQGLQFLIQYYNGEERAKGNILERFSAQQFPDLHSELNLSSLELGDSALYFCASSALTSGSTDTQYFGPGTRLTVL.

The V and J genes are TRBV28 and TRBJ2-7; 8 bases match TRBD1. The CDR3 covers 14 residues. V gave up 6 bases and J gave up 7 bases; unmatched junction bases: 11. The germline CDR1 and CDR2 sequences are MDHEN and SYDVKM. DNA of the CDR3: TGTGCCAGCAGCTCCGGACAGGGCTTCATGGAGCAGTACTTC. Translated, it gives CASSSGQGFMEQYF.

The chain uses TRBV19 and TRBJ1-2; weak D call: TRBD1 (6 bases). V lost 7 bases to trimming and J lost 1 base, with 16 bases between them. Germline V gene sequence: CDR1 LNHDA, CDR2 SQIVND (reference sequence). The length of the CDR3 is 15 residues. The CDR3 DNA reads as TGTGCCAGTACCCAAAGGACAGAAGTTAACTATGGCTACACCTTC. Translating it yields CASTQRTEVNYGYTF.

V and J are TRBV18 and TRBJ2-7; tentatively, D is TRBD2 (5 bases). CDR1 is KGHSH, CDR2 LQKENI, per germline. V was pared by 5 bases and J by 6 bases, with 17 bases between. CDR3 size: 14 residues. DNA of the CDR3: TGTGCCAGCTCATTTTCCCCTAGAGGGCTCGAGCAGTACTTC. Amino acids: CASSFSPRGLEQYF.

The CDR3 is CASSTGTSGRETQYF. As DNA, the CDR3 is TGTGCCAGTAGTACTGGGACTAGCGGGAGAGAGACCCAGTACTTC. This chain uses TRBV19 with TRBJ2-5, with TRBD2 matching over 14 bases. The junction had 2 bases not matched to a gene; V was cut back by 4 bases and J by 4 bases. The CDR3 totals 15 residues. The germline V gene encodes CDR1 LNHDA and CDR2 SQIVND (reference sequence). Variable domain in full (rest from reference TRBV19 and TRBJ2-5): DGGITQSPKYLFRKEGQNVTLSCEQNLNHDAMYWYRQDPGQGLRLIYYSQIVNDFQKGDIAEGYSVSREKKESFPLTVTSAQKNPTAFYLCASSTGTSGRETQYFGPGTRLLVL.

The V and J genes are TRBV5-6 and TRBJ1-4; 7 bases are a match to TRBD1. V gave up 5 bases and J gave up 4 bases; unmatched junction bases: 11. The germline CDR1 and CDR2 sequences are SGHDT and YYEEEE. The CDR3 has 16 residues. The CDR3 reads CASRGAWDSVNEKLFF. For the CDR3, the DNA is TGTGCCAGCAGAGGAGCCTGGGACAGCGTTAATGAAAAACTGTTTTTT.

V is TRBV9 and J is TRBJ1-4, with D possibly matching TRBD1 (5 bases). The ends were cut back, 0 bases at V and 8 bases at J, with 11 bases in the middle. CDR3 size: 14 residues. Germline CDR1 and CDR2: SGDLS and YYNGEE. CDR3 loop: CASSVGQWPEKLFF. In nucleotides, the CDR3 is TGTGCCAGCAGCGTAGGACAGTGGCCGGAAAAACTGTTTTTT.

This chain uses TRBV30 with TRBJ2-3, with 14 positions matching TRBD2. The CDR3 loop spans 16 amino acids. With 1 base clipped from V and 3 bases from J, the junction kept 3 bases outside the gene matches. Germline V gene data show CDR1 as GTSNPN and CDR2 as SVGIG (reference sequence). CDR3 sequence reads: CAWSARTSGRTDTQYF. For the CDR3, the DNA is TGTGCCTGGAGTGCCCGGACTAGCGGGAGGACAGATACGCAGTATTTT.